Below are 25 T cell receptor beta chains sequenced from a single sample in a study of T cells in Graves' hyperthyroidism and ophthalmopathy. Regions amplified from RNA transcripts were the TCR beta CDR3 regions. Using the HTBI primer set, a first-round RT-PCR was run on the TCR CDR3. TCRdb called the multiplex PCR reads again in MiXCR, with one record for every CDR3 protein. The sample includes about 550,000 distinct CDR3 sequences, less than 25% of them seen just once. The specimen sequenced was blood. The receptors come from a man between 18 and 29 years old with Graves' hyperthyroidism.

In this sample, this clonotype turned up many times. This chain joins TRBV6-5 and TRBJ1-1; TRBD1 is a possible D gene (6 bases). The V and J ends lost 2 bases and 11 bases respectively, with 12 bases between them. Germline V gives CDR1 MNHEY, CDR2 SVGAGI. The CDR3 runs 12 residues. CDR3 sequence: CASSYVGGPAFF. CDR3 nucleotides: TGTGCCAGCAGTTACGTTGGGGGCCCGGCTTTCTTT.

This clonotype has at least ten counts. The chain uses TRBV28 and TRBJ2-7, with TRBD1 matching over 8 bases. This CDR3 comprises 16 residues. Germline V gene lookup returns CDR1 MDHEN and CDR2 SYDVKM. The ends lost 3 bases at V and 7 bases at J; junction bases unmatched: 14. CDR3 sequence (DNA): TGTGCCAGCAGTTTTTTGAGGAGGGACAGGAGGGAAGAGCAGTACTTC. Translated, it gives CASSFLRRDRREEQYF. The full variable domain, with the rest looked up from reference TRBV28 and TRBJ2-7, is DVKVTQSSRYLVKRTGEKVFLECVQDMDHENMFWYRQDPGLGLRLIYFSYDVKMKEKGDIPEGYSVSREKKERFSLILESASTNQTSMYLCASSFLRRDRREEQYFGPGTRLTVT.

In its sample, this clonotype was seen many times. The chain carries TRBV12-3 or TRBV12-4 and TRBJ1-1; D not resolved. V lost 5 bases and J lost 0, with 16 bases in between. The length of the CDR3 is 16 residues. CDR3 coding DNA: TGTGCCAGCAGTCGTCTCTCGGCCCCATTGAACACTGAAGCTTTCTTT. Translation: CASSRLSAPLNTEAFF.

The chain is built from TRBV5-1 and TRBJ2-5; D is unclear. The length of the CDR3 is 13 residues. The germline V gene encodes CDR1 SGHRS and CDR2 YFSETQ. V lost 2 bases and J lost 2, with 7 bases in between. CDR3 loop: CASSFPQQETQYF. CDR3 coding DNA: TGCGCCAGCAGCTTCCCACAACAAGAGACCCAGTACTTC.

In its sample, this clonotype was seen many times. The rearrangement joins TRBV28 to TRBJ1-2; tentatively, D is TRBD1 (5 bases). The CDR3 spans 11 residues. Between the trimmed V and J ends, which lost 6 bases and 6 bases, there was a span of 8 bases. Germline CDR1 reads MDHEN; CDR2 reads SYDVKM. CDR3 in amino acids: CASRGLDGYTF. The CDR3 DNA follows: TGTGCCAGCAGGGGGCTCGATGGCTACACCTTC.

This clonotype showed up many times. The chain combines TRBV12-3 or TRBV12-4 with TRBJ1-1; D is uncertain. Trimming stripped 3 bases from V and 1 base from J, with 3 bases between. This CDR3 is 12 amino acids long. The CDR3 loop reads CASSLRNTEAFF. The CDR3 nucleotides read TGTGCCAGCAGTTTGCGGAACACTGAAGCTTTCTTT.

Only a few counts were recorded for this clonotype. The chain uses TRBV7-2 and TRBJ2-7; D is undetermined. This CDR3 contains 14 residues. Trimming pared 4 bases from V and 0 bases from J, leaving 10 bases between. In germline, CDR1 is SGHTA, CDR2 FQGNSA. CDR3 in DNA: TGTGCCAGCAGCTCCGCCCTTGCCTCCTACGAGCAGTACTTC. It yields the protein CASSSALASYEQYF.

This chain connects TRBV27 to TRBJ1-2; D not certain. Trimming removed 2 bases from V and 8 bases from J, with 18 bases in between. Germline-derived CDR1 and CDR2 are MNHEY and SMNVEV (reference sequence). The CDR3 extends over 15 amino acids. The CDR3 reads CASSLTGVLNWGYTF. The DNA of the CDR3 is TGTGCCAGCAGTTTAACGGGAGTCTTAAACTGGGGCTACACCTTC.

Remarks on this clonotype: This could be a read error, since a much larger clone is one nucleotide away. The chain combines TRBV5-1 with TRBJ2-7; weak D call: TRBD1 (6 bases). CDR1 is SGHRS, CDR2 YFSETQ, per germline. The V end lost 7 bases, the J end lost 1 base, and 18 bases lay between the germline ends. The CDR3 contains 15 residues. The CDR3 spells CASGQTGLRSYEQYF. DNA for the CDR3: TGCGCCAGCGGCCAGACAGGCCTAAGGTCCTACGAGCAGTACTTC. The full variable domain, its missing parts supplied by reference TRBV5-1 and TRBJ2-7, is KAGVTQTPRYLIKTRGQQVTLSCSPISGHRSVSWYQQTPGQGLQFLFEYFSETQRNKGNFPGRFSGRQFSNSRSEMNVSTLELGDSALYLCASGQTGLRSYEQYFGPGTRLTVT.

This clonotype occurred many times. The rearrangement uses TRBV19 and TRBJ1-1, with TRBD1 matching over 7 bases. The CDR3 is 14 amino acids. V gave up 7 bases and J gave up 0 bases; unmatched junction bases: 5. The germline gives CDR1 LNHDA, CDR2 SQIVND (reference sequence). In nucleotides, the CDR3 is TGTGCCAGTACAATCGGACAGGTGAACACTGAAGCTTTCTTT. Translating gives CASTIGQVNTEAFF.

A few counts support this clonotype. The rearrangement uses TRBV6-5 and TRBJ1-5; a weak D match, TRBD1 (5 bases). CDR3 size: 16 residues. V dropped 0 bases and J dropped 4 bases, with 13 bases sitting between them. Germline V CDR1 and CDR2: MNHEY, SVGAGI. In nucleotides, the CDR3 is TGTGCCAGCAGTTACTCTTACGACAGTCAGAATCAGCCCCAGCATTTT. Translation gives CASSYSYDSQNQPQHF.

This clonotype was counted at least ten times. The chain couples TRBV12-3 or TRBV12-4 to TRBJ2-2, with TRBD1 identical over 7 bases. V shed 6 bases and J 1 base; nucleotides not matched to a gene: 5. The CDR3 covers 15 residues. CDR3 in amino acids: CASRNRGMNTGELFF. The CDR3 DNA sequence: TGTGCCAGCAGGAACAGGGGTATGAACACCGGGGAGCTGTTTTTT.

This clonotype occurred many times. The chain is built from TRBV27 and TRBJ2-3, with 9 bases aligning to TRBD1. J was trimmed by 3 bases and V by 7 bases; bases with no gene match: 11. The CDR3 loop spans 16 amino acids. CDR1 is MNHEY and CDR2 is SMNVEV in the germline V gene (reference sequence). In nucleotides, the CDR3 is TGTGCCAGCACCCTGCCCGGGACAGGGTGGACAGATACGCAGTATTTT. Encoded protein: CASTLPGTGWTDTQYF.

This chain links TRBV19 with TRBJ2-7; the D is unclear. The CDR3 covers 15 residues. CDR1 and CDR2 (germline): LNHDA, SQIVND (reference sequence). V lost 0 bases, J lost 3 bases, and 12 bases lay in between. The CDR3 coding sequence is TGTGCCAGTAGTATAGATTGGACGAGGAGCTACGAGCAGTACTTC. Its translation: CASSIDWTRSYEQYF.

This clonotype has ten or more counts. The genes are TRBV28 and TRBJ2-7, with D possibly TRBD2 on 6 matching bases. This CDR3 comprises 14 residues. The V gene's germline CDR1 is MDHEN and CDR2 SYDVKM. The V gene lost 3 bases and the J gene lost 7 bases, with 16 bases spanning the gap. The CDR3 nucleotides are TGTGCCAGCAGTTTGGGGACTGGCCTGAGGGAGCAGTACTTC. It is translated as CASSLGTGLREQYF.

This clonotype appeared a few times. J is TRBJ2-4 and V is TRBV28; a possible D gene is TRBD1 (6 bases). The length of the CDR3 is 15 residues. Deletions cut 3 bases from V and 0 bases from J, with 9 bases between. Germline CDR1 reads MDHEN; CDR2 reads SYDVKM. Here the CDR3 DNA reads TGTGCCAGCAGTTTTGAGGGGGTAGCCAAAAACATTCAGTACTTC. It translates to CASSFEGVAKNIQYF. Supplemented by reference TRBV28 and TRBJ2-4, the full variable domain reads DVKVTQSSRYLVKRTGEKVFLECVQDMDHENMFWYRQDPGLGLRLIYFSYDVKMKEKGDIPEGYSVSREKKERFSLILESASTNQTSMYLCASSFEGVAKNIQYFGAGTRLSVL.

This clonotype was counted many times. The rearrangement uses TRBV6-1 and TRBJ2-7; D uncertain. Germline assignment: CDR1 MNHNS and CDR2 SASEGT. Trimming shortened V by 4 bases and J by 2 bases, and 15 bases separated the two germline ends. This CDR3 is 15 amino acids long. The CDR3 sequence is CASSVGPSGPYEQYF. The CDR3 DNA follows: TGTGCCAGCAGTGTCGGGCCCTCAGGACCCTACGAGCAGTACTTC.

This chain's CDR3 is CASSSFDRVYNSPLHF. In nucleotides, the CDR3 is TGTGCCAGCAGCTCATTCGACAGGGTGTATAATTCACCCCTCCACTTT. J is TRBJ1-6 and V is TRBV11-2; 7 bases agree with TRBD1. Germline-derived CDR1 and CDR2 are SGHAT and FQNNGV. This CDR3 has 16 amino acids. With V trimmed by 4 bases and J by 4 bases, 7 bases remained unmatched.

This clonotype was detected only a few times. One junction end disagrees with the germline gene, perhaps due to a read error. This chain uses TRBV7-2 with TRBJ1-2; no firm D call. The CDR3 is 13 residues long. Per the germline V gene, CDR1 is SGHTA and CDR2 is FQGNSA. The CDR3 is CASSYSVTYGCTF. The CDR3 DNA is TGTGCCAGCAGCTACTCGGTCACCTATGGCTGCACCTTC.

This clonotype occurred many times. The chain recombines TRBV7-2 with TRBJ1-3; the D gene is possibly TRBD1 (5 bases). V was pared by 6 bases and J by 0 bases, with 12 bases between. Germline V gives CDR1 SGHTA, CDR2 FQGNSA. This CDR3 is 15 amino acids long. The CDR3 here is CASSPYRSSGNTIYF. The CDR3, as DNA: TGTGCCAGCAGTCCTTACAGGAGCTCTGGAAACACCATATATTTT.

In its sample, this clonotype was seen many times. V is TRBV20-1 and J is TRBJ2-7; D gene unclear. Trimming cost V 3 bases and J 0 bases, with 12 bases left between them. The CDR3 loop spans 14 amino acids. Germline loops: CDR1 DFQATT, CDR2 SNEGSKA (reference sequence). CDR3 sequence (DNA): TGCAGTGCTAGCCCCCCGCCCTCCTCCTACGAGCAGTACTTC. Translation gives CSASPPPSSYEQYF.

Ten or more counts support this clonotype. This chain joins TRBV3-1 and TRBJ1-1; D uncertain. This CDR3 has 13 amino acids. The V gene lost 0 bases and the J gene lost 6 bases, with 8 bases spanning the gap. In germline, CDR1 is LGHDT, CDR2 YNNKEL (reference sequence). As DNA, the CDR3 is TGTGCCAGCAGCCAAGAGGGGTACCCTGAAGCTTTCTTT. Amino acids: CASSQEGYPEAFF.

As for this clonotype: A single base separates this from a much larger clone, so it may be a read error. The chain recombines TRBV6-5 with TRBJ1-2; unclear D gene. The V end was cut by 8 bases, the J end by 2 bases, with 18 bases between. The CDR3 sequence is 15 residues long. In germline, CDR1 is MNHEY, CDR2 SVGAGI. For the CDR3, the DNA is TGTGCCAGCCGTTTACCGGCTCCGCTGAACTATGGCTACACCTTC. It specifies CASRLPAPLNYGYTF.

In its sample, this clonotype was seen a few times. The V gene is TRBV12-3 or TRBV12-4, the J gene TRBJ2-7, with 13 bases matching TRBD2. The CDR3 runs to 18 residues. The V and J ends lost 6 bases and 2 bases, in that order; junction bases with no gene match: 13. CDR3 sequence: CASSQLTSGGPFPYEQYF. The CDR3 DNA reads as TGTGCCAGCAGCCAACTGACTAGCGGGGGGCCCTTCCCCTACGAGCAGTACTTC.

The table lists this clonotype with many counts. Compared with germline, one end of the junction differs, possibly owing to a read error. The rearrangement joins TRBV7-7 to TRBJ2-5, with 7 bases that match TRBD1. This CDR3 has 15 amino acids. Germline assignment: CDR1 SSHAT and CDR2 FNYEAQ (reference sequence). CDR3 loop: CASSPGQFLGETQYF. CDR3 DNA sequence: TGTGCTAGCAGCCCGGGACAGTTCCTAGGAGAGACCCAGTACTTC.